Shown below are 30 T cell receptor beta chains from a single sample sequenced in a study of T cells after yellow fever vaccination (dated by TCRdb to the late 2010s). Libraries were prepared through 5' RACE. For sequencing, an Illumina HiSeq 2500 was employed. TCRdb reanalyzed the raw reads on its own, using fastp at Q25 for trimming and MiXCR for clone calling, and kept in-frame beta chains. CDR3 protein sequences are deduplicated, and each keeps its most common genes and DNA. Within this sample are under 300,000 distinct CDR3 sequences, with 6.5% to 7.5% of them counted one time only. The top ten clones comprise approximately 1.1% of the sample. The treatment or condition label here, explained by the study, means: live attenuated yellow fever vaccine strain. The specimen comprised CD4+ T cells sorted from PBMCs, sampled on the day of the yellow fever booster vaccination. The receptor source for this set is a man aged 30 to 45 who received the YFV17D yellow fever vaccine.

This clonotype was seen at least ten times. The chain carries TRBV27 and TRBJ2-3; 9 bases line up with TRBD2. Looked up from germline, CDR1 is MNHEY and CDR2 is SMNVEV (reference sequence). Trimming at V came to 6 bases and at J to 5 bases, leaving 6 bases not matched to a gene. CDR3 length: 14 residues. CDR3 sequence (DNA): TGTGCCAGCAGGCGTAGCGGGAGTGGAGATACGCAGTATTTT. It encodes CASRRSGSGDTQYF.

The CDR3 spells CASSAQGAIDGELFF. For the CDR3, the DNA is TGTGCCAGCAGCGCACAGGGGGCAATCGACGGGGAGCTGTTTTTT. V and J are TRBV7-2 and TRBJ2-2; 9 nucleotides line up with TRBD1. The CDR3 has 15 residues. The germline V gene has CDR1 SGHTA and CDR2 FQGNSA. V lost 5 bases to trimming and J lost 7 bases; unmatched junction nucleotides: 8. Supplemented by reference TRBV7-2 and TRBJ2-2, the full variable domain reads GAGVSQSPSNKVTEKGKDVELRCDPISGHTALYWYRQSLGQGLEFLIYFQGNSAPDKSGLPSDRFSAERTGGSVSTLTIQRTQQEDSAVYLCASSAQGAIDGELFFGEGSRLTVL.

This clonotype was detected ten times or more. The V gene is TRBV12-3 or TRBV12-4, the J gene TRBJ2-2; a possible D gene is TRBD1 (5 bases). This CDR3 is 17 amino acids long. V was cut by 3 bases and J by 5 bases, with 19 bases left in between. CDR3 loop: CASSFLAIKGATGELFF. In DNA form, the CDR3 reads TGTGCCAGCAGTTTCTTAGCTATTAAAGGGGCTACCGGGGAGCTGTTTTTT.

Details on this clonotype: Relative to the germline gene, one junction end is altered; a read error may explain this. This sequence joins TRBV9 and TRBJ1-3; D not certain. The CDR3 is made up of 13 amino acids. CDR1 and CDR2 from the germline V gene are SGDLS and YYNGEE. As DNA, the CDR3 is TGTACCAGCAGCGTATTGGTCGGAAACACCATATATTTT. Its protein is CTSSVLVGNTIYF.

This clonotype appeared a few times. The CDR3 is CASSLASTSGGSYEQYF. The CDR3, as DNA: TGCGCCAGCAGCTTGGCCTCTACTAGCGGAGGAAGCTACGAGCAGTACTTC. The chain couples TRBV5-1 to TRBJ2-7; 8 nucleotides match TRBD2. Trimming cost V 0 bases and J 3 bases; bases outside gene matches: 11. Germline values: CDR1 SGHRS, CDR2 YFSETQ. CDR3 size: 17 residues.

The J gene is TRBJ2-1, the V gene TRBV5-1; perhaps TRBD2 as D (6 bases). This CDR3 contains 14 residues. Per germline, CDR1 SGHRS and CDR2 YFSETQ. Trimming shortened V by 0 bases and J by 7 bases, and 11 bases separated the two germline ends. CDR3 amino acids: CASSLGSGVNEQFF. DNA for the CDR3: TGCGCCAGCAGCTTGGGTTCGGGGGTGAATGAGCAGTTCTTC.

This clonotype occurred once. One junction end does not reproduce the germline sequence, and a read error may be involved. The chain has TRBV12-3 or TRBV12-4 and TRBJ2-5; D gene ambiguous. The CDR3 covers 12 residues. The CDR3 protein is CASSLDHVTKYF. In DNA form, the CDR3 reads TGTGCCAGCAGTTTAGATCATGTGACCAAGTACTTC.

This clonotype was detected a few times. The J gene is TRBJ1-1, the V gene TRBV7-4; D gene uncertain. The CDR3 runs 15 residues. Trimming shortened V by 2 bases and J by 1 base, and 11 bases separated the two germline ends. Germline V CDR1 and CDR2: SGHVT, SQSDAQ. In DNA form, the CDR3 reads TGTGCCAGCAGCTTAACGGGCAAGGAGAACACTGAAGCTTTCTTT. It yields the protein CASSLTGKENTEAFF.

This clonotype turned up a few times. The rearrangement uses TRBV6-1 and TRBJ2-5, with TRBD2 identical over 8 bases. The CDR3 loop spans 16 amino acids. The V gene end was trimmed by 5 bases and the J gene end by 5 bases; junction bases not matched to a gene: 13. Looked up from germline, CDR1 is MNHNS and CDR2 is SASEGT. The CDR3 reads CASSRLASQFKETQYF. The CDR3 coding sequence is TGTGCCAGCAGTCGACTAGCGTCTCAGTTCAAGGAGACCCAGTACTTC.

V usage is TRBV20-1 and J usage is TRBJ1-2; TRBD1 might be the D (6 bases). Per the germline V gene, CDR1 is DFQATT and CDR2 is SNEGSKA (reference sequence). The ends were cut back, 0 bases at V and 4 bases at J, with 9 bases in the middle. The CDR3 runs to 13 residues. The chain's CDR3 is CSAREGGGYGYTF. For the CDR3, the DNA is TGCAGTGCTAGAGAAGGGGGGGGCTATGGCTACACCTTC.

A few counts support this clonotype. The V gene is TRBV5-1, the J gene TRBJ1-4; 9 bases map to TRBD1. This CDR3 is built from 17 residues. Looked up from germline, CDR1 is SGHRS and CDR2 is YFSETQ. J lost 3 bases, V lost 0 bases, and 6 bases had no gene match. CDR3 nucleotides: TGCGCCAGCAGCTTGGCTACTCGGACAGGGGCTAATGAAAAACTGTTTTTT. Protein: CASSLATRTGANEKLFF. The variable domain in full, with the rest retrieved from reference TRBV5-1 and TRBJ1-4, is KAGVTQTPRYLIKTRGQQVTLSCSPISGHRSVSWYQQTPGQGLQFLFEYFSETQRNKGNFPGRFSGRQFSNSRSEMNVSTLELGDSALYLCASSLATRTGANEKLFFGSGTQLSVL.

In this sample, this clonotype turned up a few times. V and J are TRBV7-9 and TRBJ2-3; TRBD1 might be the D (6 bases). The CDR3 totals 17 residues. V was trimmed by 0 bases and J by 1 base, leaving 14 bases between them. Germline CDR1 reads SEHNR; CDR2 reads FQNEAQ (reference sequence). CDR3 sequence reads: CASSLARLKGGTDTQYF. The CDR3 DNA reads TGTGCCAGCAGCTTAGCTAGGTTGAAGGGGGGCACAGATACGCAGTATTTT.

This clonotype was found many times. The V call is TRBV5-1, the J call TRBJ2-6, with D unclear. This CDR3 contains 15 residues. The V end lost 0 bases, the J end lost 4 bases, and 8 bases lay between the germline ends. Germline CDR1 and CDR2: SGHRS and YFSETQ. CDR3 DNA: TGCGCCAGCAGCTTGGTCCTTGCAGGGGCCAACGTCCTGACTTTC. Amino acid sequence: CASSLVLAGANVLTF.

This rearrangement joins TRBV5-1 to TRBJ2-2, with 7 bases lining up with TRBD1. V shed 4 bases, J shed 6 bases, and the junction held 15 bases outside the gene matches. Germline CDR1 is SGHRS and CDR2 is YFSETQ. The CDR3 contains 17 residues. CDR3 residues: CASSPPGQGVRPGELFF. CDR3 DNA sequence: TGCGCCAGCAGCCCCCCGGGGCAGGGGGTGAGGCCCGGGGAGCTGTTTTTT. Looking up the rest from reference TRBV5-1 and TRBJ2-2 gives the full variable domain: KAGVTQTPRYLIKTRGQQVTLSCSPISGHRSVSWYQQTPGQGLQFLFEYFSETQRNKGNFPGRFSGRQFSNSRSEMNVSTLELGDSALYLCASSPPGQGVRPGELFFGEGSRLTVL.

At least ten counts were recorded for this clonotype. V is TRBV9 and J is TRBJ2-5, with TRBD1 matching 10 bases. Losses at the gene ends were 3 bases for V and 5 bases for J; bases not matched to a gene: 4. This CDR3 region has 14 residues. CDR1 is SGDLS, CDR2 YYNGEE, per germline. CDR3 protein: CASSGDRGRETQYF. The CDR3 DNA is TGTGCCAGCAGCGGCGACAGGGGGCGGGAGACCCAGTACTTC.

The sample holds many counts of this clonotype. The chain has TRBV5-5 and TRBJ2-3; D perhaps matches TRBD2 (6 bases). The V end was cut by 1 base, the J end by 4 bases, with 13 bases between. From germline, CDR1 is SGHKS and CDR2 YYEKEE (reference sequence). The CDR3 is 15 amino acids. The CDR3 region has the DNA TGTGCCAGCAGCTTGAATGAAGGGGAGGCAGATACGCAGTATTTT. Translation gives CASSLNEGEADTQYF.

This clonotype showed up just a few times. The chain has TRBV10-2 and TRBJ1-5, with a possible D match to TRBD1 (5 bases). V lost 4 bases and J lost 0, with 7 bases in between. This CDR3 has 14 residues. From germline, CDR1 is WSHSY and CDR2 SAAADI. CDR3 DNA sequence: TGCGCCAGCAGTGGGGGGAATAGCAATCAGCCCCAGCATTTT. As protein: CASSGGNSNQPQHF.

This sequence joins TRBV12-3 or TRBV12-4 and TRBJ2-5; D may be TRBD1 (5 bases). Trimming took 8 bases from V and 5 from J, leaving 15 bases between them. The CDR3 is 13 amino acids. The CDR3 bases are TGTGCCAGCGGGTGGGTCCCAGGGGAGACCCAGTACTTC. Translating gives CASGWVPGETQYF.

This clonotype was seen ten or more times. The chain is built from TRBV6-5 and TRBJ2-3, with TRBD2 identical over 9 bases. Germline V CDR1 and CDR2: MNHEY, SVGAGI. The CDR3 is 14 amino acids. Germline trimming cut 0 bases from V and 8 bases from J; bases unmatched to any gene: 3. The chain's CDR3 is CASSYSTLAGTQYF. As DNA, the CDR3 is TGTGCCAGCAGTTACTCGACACTAGCGGGTACGCAGTATTTT.

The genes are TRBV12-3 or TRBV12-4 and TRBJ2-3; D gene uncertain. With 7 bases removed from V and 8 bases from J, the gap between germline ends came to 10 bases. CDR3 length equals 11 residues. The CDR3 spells CASMGLVTQYF. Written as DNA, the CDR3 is TGTGCCAGCATGGGCCTAGTTACGCAGTATTTT.

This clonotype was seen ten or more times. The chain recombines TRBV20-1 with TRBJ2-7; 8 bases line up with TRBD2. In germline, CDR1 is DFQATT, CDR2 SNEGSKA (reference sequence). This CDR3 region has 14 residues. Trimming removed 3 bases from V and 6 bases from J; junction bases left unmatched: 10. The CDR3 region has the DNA TGCAGTGCTAGTAGTGGGAGGGCGGGGGGCGAGCAGTACTTC. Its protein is CSASSGRAGGEQYF.

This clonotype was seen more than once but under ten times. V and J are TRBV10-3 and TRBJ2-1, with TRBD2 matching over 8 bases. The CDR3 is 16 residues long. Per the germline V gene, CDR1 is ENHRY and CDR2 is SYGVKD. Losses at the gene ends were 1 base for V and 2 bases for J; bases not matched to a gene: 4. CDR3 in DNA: TGTGCCATCAGTGAGTTCGGGACTAGGACCTACAATGAGCAGTTCTTC. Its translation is CAISEFGTRTYNEQFF.

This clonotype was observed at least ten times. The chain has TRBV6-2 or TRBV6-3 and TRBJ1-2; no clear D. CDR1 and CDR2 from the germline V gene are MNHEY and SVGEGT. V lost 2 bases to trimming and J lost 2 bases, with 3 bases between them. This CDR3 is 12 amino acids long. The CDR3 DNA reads TGTGCCAGCAGTTACGCAAACTATGGCTACACCTTC. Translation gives CASSYANYGYTF.

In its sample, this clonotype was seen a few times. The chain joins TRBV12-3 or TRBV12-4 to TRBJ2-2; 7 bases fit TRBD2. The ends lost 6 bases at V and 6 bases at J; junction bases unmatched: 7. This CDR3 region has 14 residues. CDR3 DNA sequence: TGTGCCAGCAGACGACTAGCCGGACCCGGGGAGCTGTTTTTT. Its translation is CASRRLAGPGELFF.

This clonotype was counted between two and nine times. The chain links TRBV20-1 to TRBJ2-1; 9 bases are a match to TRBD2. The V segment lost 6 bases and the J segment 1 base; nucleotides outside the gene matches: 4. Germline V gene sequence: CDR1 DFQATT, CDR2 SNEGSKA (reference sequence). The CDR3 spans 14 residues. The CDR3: CSATSGLSYNEQFF. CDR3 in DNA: TGCAGTGCCACTAGCGGGCTGTCCTACAATGAGCAGTTCTTC.

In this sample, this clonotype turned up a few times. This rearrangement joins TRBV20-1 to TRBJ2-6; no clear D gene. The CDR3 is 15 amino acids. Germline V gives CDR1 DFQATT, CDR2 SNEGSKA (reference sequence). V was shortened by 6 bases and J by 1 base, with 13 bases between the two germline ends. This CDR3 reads CSAPGEKSGANVLTF. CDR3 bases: TGCAGTGCCCCCGGTGAAAAATCTGGGGCCAACGTCCTGACTTTC.

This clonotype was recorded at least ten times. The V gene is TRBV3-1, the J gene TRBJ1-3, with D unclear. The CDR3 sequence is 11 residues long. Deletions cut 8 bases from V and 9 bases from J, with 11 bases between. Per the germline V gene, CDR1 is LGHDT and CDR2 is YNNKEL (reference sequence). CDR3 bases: TGTGCCAGCGGTGGGCAGACCACCATATATTTT. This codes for CASGGQTTIYF.

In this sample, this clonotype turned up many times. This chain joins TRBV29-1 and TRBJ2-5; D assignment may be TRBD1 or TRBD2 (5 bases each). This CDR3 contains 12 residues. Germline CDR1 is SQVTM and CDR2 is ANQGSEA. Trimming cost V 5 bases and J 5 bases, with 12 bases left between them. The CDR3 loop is CSVMTEGETQYF. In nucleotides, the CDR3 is TGCAGCGTTATGACTGAGGGGGAGACCCAGTACTTC.

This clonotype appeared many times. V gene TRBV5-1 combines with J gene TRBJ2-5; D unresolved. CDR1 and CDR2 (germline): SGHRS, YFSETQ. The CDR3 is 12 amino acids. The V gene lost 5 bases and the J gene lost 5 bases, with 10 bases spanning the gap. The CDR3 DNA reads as TGCGCCAGCAGAAACCAAGGGGAGACCCAGTACTTC. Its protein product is CASRNQGETQYF.

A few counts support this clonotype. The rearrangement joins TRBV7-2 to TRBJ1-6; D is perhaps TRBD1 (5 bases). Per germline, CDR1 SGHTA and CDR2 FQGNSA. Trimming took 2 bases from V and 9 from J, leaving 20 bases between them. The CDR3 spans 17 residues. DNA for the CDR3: TGTGCCAGCAGCTTACGGGCGGCAGGGAGGATGGGTTCACCCCTCCACTTT. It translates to CASSLRAAGRMGSPLHF.